A single sample is the source of the 28 T cell receptor beta chains below, sequenced in a study of shared clonotypes between healthy human individuals (dated by TCRdb to 2018 to 2021). Library preparation was by the immunoSEQ multiplex PCR assay. TCRdb took over this immuneACCESS table, retaining in-frame rearrangements with V and J assigned. Such tables are incomplete; in checked studies, under half of the missing clones stem from an unresolved V gene, and the remainder is unexplained. The sample data list 500,000 to 700,000 clones, and 85% to 95% of these were observed just once. Over 0.09% of the sample is in the top ten clones. For the CD8 naive samples, CD45RO-negative cells were positively selected for CCR7, yielding a CD45RA+CCR7+ population from which TemRA cells were excluded. The specimen was naive CD8+ T cells sorted from blood. The cell subset or site label, as the study defines it: CD45RA+CCR7+. These TCRs come from a woman aged 25 to 39 in good health.

Remarks on this clone: Other nucleotide sequences in the sample specify the same CDR3. The chain uses TRBV11-3 and TRBJ2-7; D uncertain. Between the trimmed V and J ends, which lost 2 bases and 0 bases, there was a span of 5 bases. Germline CDR1 and CDR2: SGHNT and YENEEA. The CDR3 contains 13 residues. The CDR3 DNA reads TGTGCCAGCAGCTTAACCCCCTCCTACGAGCAGTACTTC. Translated: CASSLTPSYEQYF.

This chain links TRBV4-2 with TRBJ2-2; tentative D call: TRBD2 (5 bases). CDR1 LGHNA and CDR2 YNFKEQ come from the germline V gene. V lost 0 bases and J lost 6, with 14 bases in between. There are 16 residues in the CDR3. CDR3 nucleotides: TGTGCCAGCAGCCAAGATCCGGGGTTTAAGGCCGGGGAGCTGTTTTTT. It yields the protein CASSQDPGFKAGELFF.

The chain employs TRBV28 and TRBJ2-7; the D gene is possibly TRBD1 (6 bases). V was pared by 5 bases and J by 2 bases, with 16 bases between. Germline CDR1 and CDR2: MDHEN and SYDVKM. The CDR3 totals 15 residues. CDR3 region: CASSLIQGLTYEQYF. CDR3 DNA sequence: TGTGCCAGCAGTCTAATACAGGGTCTGACCTACGAGCAGTACTTC.

V gene TRBV2 combines with J gene TRBJ2-1; TRBD2 agrees at 13 bases. Per germline, CDR1 SNHLY and CDR2 FYNNEI. After removal of 2 bases from V and 6 bases from J, the junction contained 7 bases not matched to a gene. The CDR3 consists of 17 residues. The CDR3 sequence: CASSESRGTSGINEQFF. CDR3 sequence (DNA): TGTGCCAGCAGTGAATCTAGAGGGACTAGCGGGATCAATGAGCAGTTCTTC.

The rearrangement links TRBV5-1 to TRBJ2-5; possibly TRBD2 for D (5 bases). V lost 4 bases and J 7 bases, leaving 17 bases between the germline ends. Per germline, CDR1 SGHRS and CDR2 YFSETQ. This CDR3 has 14 amino acids. The CDR3 reads CASSPEDGSSTQYF. The CDR3, as DNA: TGCGCCAGCAGCCCGGAGGACGGATCGTCGACCCAGTACTTC.

The J gene is TRBJ1-2, the V gene TRBV11-2; perhaps TRBD1 as D (5 bases). Germline CDR1 and CDR2: SGHAT and FQNNGV. Trimming removed 4 bases at V and 8 bases at J, with 14 bases between. The CDR3 consists of 13 residues. The CDR3 region has the DNA TGTGCCAGCAGCTCCCACAGGCCCAAGGGCTACACCTTC. Its translation: CASSSHRPKGYTF.

This clone appeared once. The chain links TRBV18 to TRBJ2-7, with 8 bases matching TRBD1. The CDR3 has 14 amino acids. Germline CDR1 and CDR2: KGHSH and LQKENI. V gave up 3 bases and J gave up 2 bases; unmatched junction bases: 3. CDR3 in amino acids: CASSPGDRPYEQYF. In DNA, the CDR3 is TGTGCCAGCTCACCGGGGGACAGGCCCTACGAGCAGTACTTC.

The chain is built from TRBV7-9 and TRBJ2-7; 8 bases are a match to TRBD1. The trim removed 5 bases at V and 0 bases at J, leaving 9 bases unmatched. Germline CDR1 is SEHNR and CDR2 is FQNEAQ (reference sequence). This CDR3 is built from 16 residues. CDR3 DNA: TGTGCCAGCAGCGCAGACGCAGGGGGCGCCTCCTACGAGCAGTACTTC. Translated, it gives CASSADAGGASYEQYF.

The gene calls are TRBV11-1 and TRBJ2-7, with a possible D match to TRBD1 (5 bases). V was cut by 5 bases and J by 4 bases, with 9 bases left in between. Per germline, CDR1 SGHAT and CDR2 FQDESV (reference sequence). The CDR3 sequence is 12 residues long. CDR3 bases: TGTGCCAGCAGCCCTCAGGGTTACGAGCAGTACTTC. Its translation is CASSPQGYEQYF.

This rearrangement joins TRBV28 to TRBJ2-7; 10 bases line up with TRBD2. Losses at the gene ends were 5 bases for V and 7 bases for J; bases not matched to a gene: 8. Germline CDR1 is MDHEN and CDR2 is SYDVKM. This CDR3 has 14 amino acids. The CDR3 here is CASSQPAGGVEQYF. The DNA of the CDR3 is TGTGCCAGCAGTCAACCAGCGGGAGGGGTTGAGCAGTACTTC.

V is TRBV27 and J is TRBJ2-3; unclear D gene. This CDR3 is 14 amino acids long. Looked up from germline, CDR1 is MNHEY and CDR2 is SMNVEV (reference sequence). Deletions cut 10 bases from V and 9 bases from J, with 23 bases between. The CDR3 DNA is TGTGCCACCGCGTTGGGAAGTAGTACACAGACGCAGTATTTT. Protein product: CATALGSSTQTQYF.

The rearrangement links TRBV28 to TRBJ2-1; 8 positions agree with TRBD2. Germline CDR1 MDHEN, CDR2 SYDVKM. After removal of 6 bases from V and 0 bases from J, the junction contained 4 bases not matched to a gene. The CDR3 has 15 amino acids. CDR3 in amino acids: CASRLADASYNEQFF. The CDR3 bases are TGTGCCAGCAGACTAGCGGACGCCTCCTACAATGAGCAGTTCTTC.

The chain carries TRBV28 and TRBJ2-1; TRBD1 or TRBD2 may be the D gene (5 bases each). This CDR3 comprises 15 residues. V lost 5 bases to trimming and J lost 8 bases, with 19 bases between them. Germline lookup yields CDR1 MDHEN and CDR2 SYDVKM. The DNA for the CDR3 is TGTGCCAGCAGTCCCGAATCGAGAGGGGCGGATGAGCAGTTCTTC. It encodes CASSPESRGADEQFF.

This chain joins TRBV5-5 and TRBJ2-7, with D uncertain. The germline V gene encodes CDR1 SGHKS and CDR2 YYEKEE (reference sequence). V was trimmed by 0 bases and J by 2 bases, leaving 6 bases between them. CDR3 length: 13 amino acids. CDR3 DNA: TGTGCCAGCAGCTTGGGACCTACCTACGAGCAGTACTTC. Its translation is CASSLGPTYEQYF.

The chain uses TRBV11-2 and TRBJ2-7; D not certain. Germline loops: CDR1 SGHAT, CDR2 FQNNGV. The V end lost 6 bases, the J end lost 3 bases, and 9 bases lay between the germline ends. The CDR3 has 12 amino acids. The CDR3 region is CASSQFDYEQYF. DNA for the CDR3: TGTGCCAGCAGTCAATTCGACTACGAGCAGTACTTC.

The genes are TRBV11-2 and TRBJ1-1; 8 bases fit TRBD1. Germline CDR1 reads SGHAT; CDR2 reads FQNNGV. With 4 bases clipped from V and 4 bases from J, the junction kept 8 bases outside the gene matches. The CDR3 covers 15 residues. The DNA of the CDR3 is TGTGCCAGCAGCTGGCAGGGGGCCAGGGGCACTGAAGCTTTCTTT. It yields the protein CASSWQGARGTEAFF.

V is TRBV2 and J is TRBJ2-7; D might be TRBD1 (6 bases). The germline V and J ends were trimmed by 4 bases and 6 bases, with 13 bases remaining between them. CDR1 is SNHLY and CDR2 is FYNNEI in the germline V gene. The CDR3 is made up of 13 amino acids. CDR3 amino acids: CASSVGRGSEQYF. The CDR3, as DNA: TGTGCCAGCAGTGTTGGCAGGGGATCCGAGCAGTACTTC.

The rearrangement joins TRBV13 to TRBJ1-1; TRBD1 aligns across 7 bases. In germline, CDR1 is PRHDT, CDR2 FYEKMQ (reference sequence). The CDR3 contains 20 residues. V lost 5 bases to trimming and J lost 3 bases; unmatched junction nucleotides: 24. CDR3 protein: CASSDRLTGLGLEADTEAFF. CDR3 DNA: TGTGCCAGCAGCGATAGGCTGACAGGGTTGGGATTGGAAGCGGACACTGAAGCTTTCTTT.

The gene calls are TRBV28 and TRBJ1-1; 8 bases are shared with TRBD1. The CDR3 consists of 17 residues. CDR1 and CDR2 from the germline V gene are MDHEN and SYDVKM. V lost 6 bases, J lost 3 bases, and 15 bases stayed unmatched. The CDR3 DNA reads as TGTGCCAGCAGATACGGACAGGGCGAATTTGTGGACACTGAAGCTTTCTTT. Amino acid sequence: CASRYGQGEFVDTEAFF.

CDR3 region: CASSQGWESGEQYF. CDR3 DNA sequence: TGTGCCAGCAGCCAAGGCTGGGAATCAGGCGAGCAGTACTTC. The V call is TRBV7-7, the J call TRBJ2-7; D gene unclear. The CDR3 sequence is 14 residues long. The germline V gene has CDR1 SSHAT and CDR2 FNYEAQ (reference sequence). Trimming took 5 bases from V and 6 from J, leaving 17 bases between them.

This rearrangement joins TRBV11-2 to TRBJ2-4; D is perhaps TRBD1 (5 bases). V lost 1 base and J 0 bases, leaving 7 bases between the germline ends. This CDR3 comprises 15 residues. Germline V CDR1 and CDR2: SGHAT, FQNNGV. The CDR3 loop is CASSLGGLAKNIQYF. Here the CDR3 DNA reads TGTGCCAGCAGCTTAGGGGGCCTAGCCAAAAACATTCAGTACTTC.

This chain connects TRBV28 to TRBJ1-1; TRBD1 agrees at 10 bases. Germline CDR1 reads MDHEN; CDR2 reads SYDVKM. The CDR3 runs 15 residues. V was pared by 4 bases and J by 2 bases, with 4 bases of the junction left unmatched. CDR3: CASSSRQGANTEAFF. The CDR3 DNA reads TGTGCCAGCAGTTCCAGACAGGGGGCAAACACTGAAGCTTTCTTT.

This chain links TRBV9 with TRBJ1-2, with TRBD1 matching over 9 bases. Trimming took 3 bases from V and 8 from J; bases not matched to a gene: 11. Germline-derived CDR1 and CDR2 are SGDLS and YYNGEE. The CDR3 is 15 residues long. CDR3 coding DNA: TGTGCCAGCAGCGCCCGAAGGGACAGGGAAAACGGCTACACCTTC. It codes for CASSARRDRENGYTF.

The CDR3 DNA reads as TGTGCCAGCAGCTTGGGTGGGGGGACTCTCAGCTCCTACAATGAGCAGTTCTTC. It codes for CASSLGGGTLSSYNEQFF. This chain joins TRBV5-4 and TRBJ2-1; tentatively, D is TRBD2 (6 bases). The CDR3 spans 18 residues. Per germline, CDR1 SGHNT and CDR2 YYREEE (reference sequence). Trimming took off 0 bases at V and 0 bases at J, with 16 bases between the two ends. Combining the CDR3 with reference TRBV5-4 and TRBJ2-1 gives the whole variable domain ETGVTQSPTHLIKTRGQQVTLRCSSQSGHNTVSWYQQALGQGPQFIFQYYREEENGRGNFPPRFSGLQFPNYSSELNVNALELDDSALYLCASSLGGGTLSSYNEQFFGPGTRLTVL.

This clone was detected a few times. This chain links TRBV9 with TRBJ1-2, with D hard to call. CDR1 SGDLS and CDR2 YYNGEE come from the germline V gene. Deletions cut 2 bases from V and 8 bases from J, with 10 bases between. There are 12 residues in the CDR3. As DNA, the CDR3 is TGTGCCAGCAGCGTCCAAGGGAGCGGCTACACCTTC. Protein: CASSVQGSGYTF. The full variable domain, in which reference TRBV9 and TRBJ1-2 provide the parts outside the CDR3, is DSGVTQTPKHLITATGQRVTLRCSPRSGDLSVYWYQQSLDQGLQFLIQYYNGEERAKGNILERFSAQQFPDLHSELNLSSLELGDSALYFCASSVQGSGYTFGSGTRLTVV.

This clone was counted between two and nine times. J is TRBJ2-7 and V is TRBV6-1; D not resolved. Germline assignment: CDR1 MNHNS and CDR2 SASEGT. The length of the CDR3 is 12 residues. Between the trimmed V and J ends, which lost 3 bases and 2 bases, there was a span of 5 bases. CDR3 nucleotides: TGTGCCAGCAGTGACCCCCCCTACGAGCAGTACTTC. Protein: CASSDPPYEQYF.

The J gene is TRBJ1-1, the V gene TRBV5-1, with 11 bases fitting TRBD1. Trimming removed 0 bases from V and 2 bases from J; junction bases left unmatched: 12. Germline CDR1 SGHRS, CDR2 YFSETQ. The CDR3 has 19 amino acids. In nucleotides, the CDR3 is TGCGCCAGCAGCTTGGGATTAGGGACAGGGGGAGTCGGAAACACTGAAGCTTTCTTT. Its translation is CASSLGLGTGGVGNTEAFF. The full variable domain, in which reference TRBV5-1 and TRBJ1-1 provide the parts outside the CDR3, is KAGVTQTPRYLIKTRGQQVTLSCSPISGHRSVSWYQQTPGQGLQFLFEYFSETQRNKGNFPGRFSGRQFSNSRSEMNVSTLELGDSALYLCASSLGLGTGGVGNTEAFFGQGTRLTVV.

V usage is TRBV29-1 and J usage is TRBJ1-1; no clear D gene. The CDR3 length is 11 residues. In germline, CDR1 is SQVTM, CDR2 ANQGSEA. V was cut by 5 bases and J by 8 bases, with 12 bases left in between. CDR3 in DNA: TGCAGCGTTTTCTCCAGCAGGGAAGCTTTCTTT. This sequence encodes CSVFSSREAFF.